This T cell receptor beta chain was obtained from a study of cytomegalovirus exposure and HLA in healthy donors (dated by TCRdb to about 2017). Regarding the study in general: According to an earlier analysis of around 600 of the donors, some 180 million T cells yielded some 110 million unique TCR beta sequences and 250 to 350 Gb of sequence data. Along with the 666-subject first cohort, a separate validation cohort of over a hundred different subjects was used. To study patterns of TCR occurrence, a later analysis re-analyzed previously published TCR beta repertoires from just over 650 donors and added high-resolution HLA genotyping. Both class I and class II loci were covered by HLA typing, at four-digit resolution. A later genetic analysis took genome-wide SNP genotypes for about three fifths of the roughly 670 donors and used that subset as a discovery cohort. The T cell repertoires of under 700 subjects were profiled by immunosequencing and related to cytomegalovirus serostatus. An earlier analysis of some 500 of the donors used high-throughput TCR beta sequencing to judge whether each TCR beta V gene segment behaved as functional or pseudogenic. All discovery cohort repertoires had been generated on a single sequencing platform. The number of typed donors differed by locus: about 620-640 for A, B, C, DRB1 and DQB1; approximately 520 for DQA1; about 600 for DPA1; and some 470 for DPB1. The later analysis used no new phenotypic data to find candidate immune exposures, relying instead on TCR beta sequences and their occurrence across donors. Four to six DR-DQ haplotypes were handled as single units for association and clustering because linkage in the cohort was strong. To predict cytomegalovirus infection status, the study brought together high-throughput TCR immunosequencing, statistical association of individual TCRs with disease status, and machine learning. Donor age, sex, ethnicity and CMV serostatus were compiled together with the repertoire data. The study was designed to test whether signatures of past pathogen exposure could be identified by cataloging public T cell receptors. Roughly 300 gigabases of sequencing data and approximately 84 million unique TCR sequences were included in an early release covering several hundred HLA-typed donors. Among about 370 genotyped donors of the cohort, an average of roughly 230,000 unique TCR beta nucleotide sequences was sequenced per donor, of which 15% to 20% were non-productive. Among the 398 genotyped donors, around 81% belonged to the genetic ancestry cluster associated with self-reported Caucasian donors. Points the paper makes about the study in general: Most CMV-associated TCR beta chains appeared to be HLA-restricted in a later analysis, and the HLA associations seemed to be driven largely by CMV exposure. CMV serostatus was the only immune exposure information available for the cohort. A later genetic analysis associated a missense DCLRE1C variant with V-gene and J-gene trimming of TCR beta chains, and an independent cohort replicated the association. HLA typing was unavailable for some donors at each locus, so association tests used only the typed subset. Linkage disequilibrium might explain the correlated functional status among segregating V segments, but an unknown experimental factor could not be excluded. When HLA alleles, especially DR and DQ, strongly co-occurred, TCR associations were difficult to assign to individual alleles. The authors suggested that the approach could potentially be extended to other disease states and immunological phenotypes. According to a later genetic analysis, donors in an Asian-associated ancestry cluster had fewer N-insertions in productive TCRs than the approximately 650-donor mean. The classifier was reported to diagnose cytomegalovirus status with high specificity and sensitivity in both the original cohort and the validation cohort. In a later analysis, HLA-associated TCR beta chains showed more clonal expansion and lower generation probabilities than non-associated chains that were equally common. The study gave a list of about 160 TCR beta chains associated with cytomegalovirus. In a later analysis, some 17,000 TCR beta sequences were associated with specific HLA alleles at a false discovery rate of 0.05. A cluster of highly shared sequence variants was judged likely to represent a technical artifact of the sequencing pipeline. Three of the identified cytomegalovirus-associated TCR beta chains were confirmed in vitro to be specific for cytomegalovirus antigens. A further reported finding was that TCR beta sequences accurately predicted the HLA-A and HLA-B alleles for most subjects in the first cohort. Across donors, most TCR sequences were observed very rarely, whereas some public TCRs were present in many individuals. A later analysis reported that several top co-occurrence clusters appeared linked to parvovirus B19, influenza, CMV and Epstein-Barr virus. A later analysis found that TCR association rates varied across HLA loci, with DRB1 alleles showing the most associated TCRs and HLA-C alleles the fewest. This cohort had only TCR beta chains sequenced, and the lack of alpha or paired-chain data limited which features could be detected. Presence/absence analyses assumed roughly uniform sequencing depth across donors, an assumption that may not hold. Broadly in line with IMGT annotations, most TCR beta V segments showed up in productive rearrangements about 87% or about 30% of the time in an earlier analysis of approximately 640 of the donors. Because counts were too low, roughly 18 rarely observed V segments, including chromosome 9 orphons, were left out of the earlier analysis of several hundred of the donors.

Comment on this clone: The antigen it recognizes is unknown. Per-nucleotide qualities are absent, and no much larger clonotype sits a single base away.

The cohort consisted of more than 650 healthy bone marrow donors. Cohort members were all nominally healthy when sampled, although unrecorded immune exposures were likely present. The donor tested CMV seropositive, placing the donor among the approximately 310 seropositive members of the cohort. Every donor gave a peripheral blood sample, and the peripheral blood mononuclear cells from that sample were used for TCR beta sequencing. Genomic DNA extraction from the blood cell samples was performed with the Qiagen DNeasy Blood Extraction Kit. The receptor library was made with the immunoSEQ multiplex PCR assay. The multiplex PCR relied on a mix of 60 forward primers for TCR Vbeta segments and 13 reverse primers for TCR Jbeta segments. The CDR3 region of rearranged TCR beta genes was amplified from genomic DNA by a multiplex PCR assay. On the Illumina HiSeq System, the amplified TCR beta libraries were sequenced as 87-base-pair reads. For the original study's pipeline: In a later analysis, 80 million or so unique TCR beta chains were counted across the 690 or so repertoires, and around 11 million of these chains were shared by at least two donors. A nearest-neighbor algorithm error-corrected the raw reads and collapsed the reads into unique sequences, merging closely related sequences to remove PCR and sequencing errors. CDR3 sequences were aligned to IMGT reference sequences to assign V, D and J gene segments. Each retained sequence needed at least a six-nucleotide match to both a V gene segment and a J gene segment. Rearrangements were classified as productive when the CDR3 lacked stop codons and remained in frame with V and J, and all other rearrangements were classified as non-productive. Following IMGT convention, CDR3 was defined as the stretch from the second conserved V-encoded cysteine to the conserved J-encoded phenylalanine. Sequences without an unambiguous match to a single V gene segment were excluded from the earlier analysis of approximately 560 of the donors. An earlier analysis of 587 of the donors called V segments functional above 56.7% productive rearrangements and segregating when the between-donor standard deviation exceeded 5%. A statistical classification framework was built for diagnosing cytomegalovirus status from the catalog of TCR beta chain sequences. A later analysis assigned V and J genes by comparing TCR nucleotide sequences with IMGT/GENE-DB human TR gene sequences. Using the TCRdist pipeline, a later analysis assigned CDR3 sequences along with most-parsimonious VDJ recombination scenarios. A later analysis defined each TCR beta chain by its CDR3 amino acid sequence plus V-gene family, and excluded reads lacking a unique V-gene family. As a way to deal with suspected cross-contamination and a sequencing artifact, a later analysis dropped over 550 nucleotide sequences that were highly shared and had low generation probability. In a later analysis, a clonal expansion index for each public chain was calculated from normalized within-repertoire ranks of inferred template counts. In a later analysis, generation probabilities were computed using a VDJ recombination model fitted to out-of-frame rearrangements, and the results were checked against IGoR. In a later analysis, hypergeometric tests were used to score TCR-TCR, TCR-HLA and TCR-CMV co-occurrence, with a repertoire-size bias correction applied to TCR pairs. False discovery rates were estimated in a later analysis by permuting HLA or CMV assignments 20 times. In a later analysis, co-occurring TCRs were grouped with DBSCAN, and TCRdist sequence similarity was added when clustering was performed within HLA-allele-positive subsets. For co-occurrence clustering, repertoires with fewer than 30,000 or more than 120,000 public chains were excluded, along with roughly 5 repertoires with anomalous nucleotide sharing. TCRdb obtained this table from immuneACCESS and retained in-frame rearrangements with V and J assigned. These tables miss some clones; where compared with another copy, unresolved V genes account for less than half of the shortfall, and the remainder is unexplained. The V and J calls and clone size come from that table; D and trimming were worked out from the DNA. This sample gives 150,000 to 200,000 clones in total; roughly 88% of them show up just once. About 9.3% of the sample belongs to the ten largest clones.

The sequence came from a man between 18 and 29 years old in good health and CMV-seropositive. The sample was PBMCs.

CDR3 reads: CASSRDDSGYEQYF. Here is the DNA: TGTGCCAGCAGCCGGGACGATAGCGGATACGAGCAGTACTTC. The sequence joins TRBV28 to TRBJ2-7; a tentative D match to TRBD2 spans 6 bases. V and J are truncated by 6 bases and 4 bases respectively, leaving an intervening sequence of 16 bases. Sequences MDHEN (CDR1) and SYDVKM (CDR2) are obtained from the germline V gene. The CDR3 runs 14 residues from the cysteine to the phenylalanine. The DNA shown is the 42-base CDR3, in frame from base 1.